These 27 T cell receptor beta chains were all obtained from the same sample, sequenced in a study of beta chain features in type 1 diabetes. Of the isolated RNA, all was reverse transcribed, and so the sequenced material was expressed TCRB transcripts. Here immunoSEQ multiplex PCR was the method, and the copy in TCRdb shows in-frame clones only, minus some. The profile covers 450,000 to 550,000 clones, with approximately 30% appearing a single time and around 0.065% taken by the ten largest. The sequenced material came from naive CD4+ T cells from blood. These receptors all stem from a man aged 18 to 35 in good health.

The V gene is TRBV11-2, the J gene TRBJ2-1; maybe TRBD2 (5 bases). The CDR3 runs to 16 residues. V was pared by 3 bases and J by 4 bases, with 16 bases between. Germline V CDR1 and CDR2: SGHAT, FQNNGV. The CDR3 sequence is CASSFEGLRVYNEQFF. The DNA of the CDR3 is TGTGCCAGCAGCTTTGAGGGTCTTAGGGTATACAATGAGCAGTTCTTC.

This chain connects TRBV7-2 to TRBJ2-3; a possible D gene is TRBD2 (5 bases). The CDR3 length is 15 residues. Trimming pared 5 bases from V and 0 bases from J, leaving 12 bases between. Germline loops: CDR1 SGHTA, CDR2 FQGNSA. The CDR3 reads CASSVGGLSTDTQYF. CDR3 nucleotide sequence: TGTGCCAGCAGCGTGGGTGGACTTAGCACAGATACGCAGTATTTT.

J is TRBJ2-3 and V is TRBV27; D unclear. V lost 4 bases to trimming and J lost 2 bases, with 10 bases between them. There are 14 residues in the CDR3. CDR1 is MNHEY and CDR2 is SMNVEV in the germline V gene (reference sequence). The CDR3 bases are TGTGCCAGCAGTTCTGACTTTCCCACAGATACGCAGTATTTT. Its translation: CASSSDFPTDTQYF.

The chain carries TRBV15 and TRBJ2-7; perhaps TRBD2 as D (5 bases). V shed 2 bases and J shed 7 bases, with 21 bases lying between them. The CDR3 length is 16 residues. Germline lookup yields CDR1 LNHNV and CDR2 YYDKDF (reference sequence). DNA for the CDR3: TGTGCCACCAGCAGATCGGCGGACTCTTTTGTTGTGGAGCAGTACTTC. Translation: CATSRSADSFVVEQYF.

The chain is built from TRBV30 and TRBJ2-5; a possible D gene is TRBD1 (6 bases). CDR3 length: 13 residues. Trimming removed 5 bases from V and 5 bases from J, with 15 bases in between. Germline V gives CDR1 GTSNPN, CDR2 SVGIG (reference sequence). In nucleotides, the CDR3 is TGTGCCTGGGACAGGAGATTCCAGGAGACCCAGTACTTC. Residues: CAWDRRFQETQYF. Variable domain in full (rest from reference TRBV30 and TRBJ2-5): SQTIHQWPATLVQPVGSPLSLECTVEGTSNPNLYWYRQAAGRGLQLLFYSVGIGQISSEVPQNLSASRPQDRQFILSSKKLLLSDSGFYLCAWDRRFQETQYFGPGTRLLVL.

The CDR3 region has the DNA TGTGCCAGCTCACCATTGGGGGCTCAACAAGAGACCCAGTACTTC. The encoded protein is CASSPLGAQQETQYF. This chain connects TRBV18 to TRBJ2-5; D perhaps matches TRBD1 (6 bases). Germline loops: CDR1 KGHSH, CDR2 LQKENI. The CDR3 is 15 residues long. V lost 2 bases and J lost 2, with 12 bases in between. Drawing the rest from reference TRBV18 and TRBJ2-5, the complete variable domain is NAGVMQNPRHLVRRRGQEARLRCSPMKGHSHVYWYRQLPEEGLKFMVYLQKENIIDESGMPKERFSAEFPKEGPSILRIQQVVRGDSAAYFCASSPLGAQQETQYFGPGTRLLVL.

The rearrangement uses TRBV30 and TRBJ1-4; 7 bases line up with TRBD1. Germline values: CDR1 GTSNPN, CDR2 SVGIG (reference sequence). The CDR3 is 12 residues long. With V trimmed by 8 bases and J by 4 bases, 4 bases remained unmatched. The CDR3 is CARDSDNEKLFF. CDR3 nucleotide sequence: TGTGCCAGGGACAGTGATAATGAAAAACTGTTTTTT.

The chain is built from TRBV6-1 and TRBJ2-3, with TRBD1 matching over 8 bases. V shed 6 bases, J shed 3 bases, and the junction held 8 bases outside the gene matches. The germline V gene has CDR1 MNHNS and CDR2 SASEGT. The CDR3 extends over 15 amino acids. The CDR3 loop reads CASRGDRTRTDTQYF. The CDR3 coding sequence is TGTGCCAGCAGGGGGGACAGGACGAGAACAGATACGCAGTATTTT.

This clone was counted only a few times. The chain has TRBV6-6 and TRBJ1-5; TRBD1 matches at 9 bases. Germline-derived CDR1 and CDR2 are MNHNY and SVGAGI (reference sequence). This CDR3 contains 14 residues. The junction had 6 bases not matched to a gene; V was cut back by 6 bases and J by 6 bases. CDR3 protein: CASRPGQGSQPQHF. DNA of the CDR3: TGTGCCAGCAGGCCCGGACAGGGGAGTCAGCCCCAGCATTTT.

This clone was counted a few times. CDR3 sequence reads: CASSLDRATDTQYF. CDR3 nucleotide sequence: TGTGCCAGCAGCTTAGACAGGGCCACAGATACGCAGTATTTT. The chain is built from TRBV13 and TRBJ2-3, with D possibly being TRBD1 (6 bases). Germline loops: CDR1 PRHDT, CDR2 FYEKMQ (reference sequence). The V end was cut by 1 base, the J end by 2 bases, with 7 bases between. This CDR3 contains 14 residues.

This clone was recorded once. V usage is TRBV11-1 and J usage is TRBJ2-1, with unresolved D. Germline CDR1 SGHAT, CDR2 FQDESV (reference sequence). The CDR3 has 17 residues. Trimming pared 1 base from V and 6 bases from J, leaving 19 bases between. CDR3 coding DNA: TGTGCCAGCAGCTTAGAGGGTTTGCGGATGCAGAGCAATGAGCAGTTCTTC. This sequence encodes CASSLEGLRMQSNEQFF.

The chain combines TRBV11-2 with TRBJ2-3, with D possibly matching TRBD2 (7 bases). CDR1 is SGHAT and CDR2 is FQNNGV in the germline V gene. Trimming removed 5 bases from V and 1 base from J, with 13 bases in between. This CDR3 comprises 15 residues. This CDR3 is CASSLRGAGTDTQYF. The CDR3 bases are TGTGCCAGCAGCCTCCGGGGGGCTGGCACAGATACGCAGTATTTT.

This clone turned up a few times. This chain connects TRBV7-2 to TRBJ2-4; possibly TRBD2 for D (6 bases). This CDR3 has 16 amino acids. Per germline, CDR1 SGHTA and CDR2 FQGNSA. V shed 5 bases and J shed 0 bases, with 14 bases lying between them. CDR3 protein: CASSLGLPLAKNIQYF. The CDR3 nucleotides read TGTGCCAGCAGCCTCGGACTACCCCTAGCCAAAAACATTCAGTACTTC.

The chain has TRBV10-3 and TRBJ2-7, with D possibly being TRBD1 (5 bases). This CDR3 is 14 amino acids long. CDR1 and CDR2 from the germline V gene are ENHRY and SYGVKD. Between the trimmed V and J ends, which lost 3 bases and 2 bases, there was a span of 11 bases. This CDR3 reads CAISDSAGTYEQYF. The DNA for the CDR3 is TGTGCCATCAGTGATTCGGCAGGGACCTACGAGCAGTACTTC.

The sample holds many counts of this clone. V is TRBV28 and J is TRBJ2-1; D gene unclear. The germline V and J ends were trimmed by 0 bases and 7 bases, with 1 base remaining between them. CDR3 length equals 11 residues. Germline V gene sequence: CDR1 MDHEN, CDR2 SYDVKM. CDR3 residues: CASSLWNEQFF. CDR3 DNA sequence: TGTGCCAGCAGTTTATGGAATGAGCAGTTCTTC.

V and J are TRBV29-1 and TRBJ1-1, with unresolved D. The V gene's germline CDR1 is SQVTM and CDR2 ANQGSEA. Trimming cost V 4 bases and J 3 bases, with 9 bases left between them. The CDR3 length is 12 residues. This CDR3 reads CSVGHGDTEAFF. The CDR3 bases are TGCAGCGTTGGACACGGAGACACTGAAGCTTTCTTT.

The rearrangement links TRBV29-1 to TRBJ1-1; D possibly corresponds to TRBD1 (5 bases). This CDR3 region has 13 residues. Germline CDR1 reads SQVTM; CDR2 reads ANQGSEA. The V end was cut by 1 base, the J end by 1 base, with 7 bases between. The CDR3 sequence: CSVEAGRNTEAFF. The CDR3 bases are TGCAGCGTTGAAGCAGGGAGGAACACTGAAGCTTTCTTT.

The chain carries TRBV14 and TRBJ1-2; unclear D gene. V lost 1 base and J 6 bases, leaving 15 bases between the germline ends. The germline CDR1 and CDR2 sequences are SGHDN and FVKESK. This CDR3 is 15 amino acids long. Written as DNA, the CDR3 is TGTGCCAGCAGCCAAGGTGTCGCCAGGCCAAATGGCTACACCTTC. Translated, it gives CASSQGVARPNGYTF.

This chain connects TRBV14 to TRBJ2-5; D is unresolved. The V and J ends lost 10 bases and 2 bases respectively, with 14 bases between them. CDR3 length: 13 amino acids. CDR1 and CDR2 (germline): SGHDN, FVKESK. CDR3 sequence reads: CATARIGQETQYF. CDR3 DNA: TGTGCCACCGCCCGGATAGGTCAAGAGACCCAGTACTTC.

V and J are TRBV20-1 and TRBJ1-1; the D is unclear. CDR1 and CDR2 (germline): DFQATT, SNEGSKA (reference sequence). The V gene lost 3 bases and the J gene lost 5 bases, with 7 bases spanning the gap. CDR3 length: 11 amino acids. This CDR3 is CSASMRTEAFF. The CDR3, as DNA: TGCAGTGCTAGCATGAGGACTGAAGCTTTCTTT.

This clone was picked up a small number of times. This chain links TRBV9 with TRBJ2-7; D remains unclear. The CDR3 has 12 amino acids. CDR1 is SGDLS, CDR2 YYNGEE, per germline. Trimming shortened V by 3 bases and J by 5 bases, and 9 bases separated the two germline ends. CDR3 in DNA: TGTGCCAGCAGCGCCCGACACAACGAGCAGTACTTC. It is translated as CASSARHNEQYF. The whole variable domain, filled in from reference TRBV9 and TRBJ2-7, reads DSGVTQTPKHLITATGQRVTLRCSPRSGDLSVYWYQQSLDQGLQFLIQYYNGEERAKGNILERFSAQQFPDLHSELNLSSLELGDSALYFCASSARHNEQYFGPGTRLTVT.

This clone was picked up a small number of times. The gene calls are TRBV10-3 and TRBJ2-7; the D gene is possibly TRBD1 (6 bases). The CDR3 loop spans 14 amino acids. V lost 2 bases to trimming and J lost 4 bases, with 12 bases between them. Germline CDR1 ENHRY, CDR2 SYGVKD. The CDR3 loop reads CAISETGTPYEQYF. CDR3 coding DNA: TGTGCCATCAGTGAGACCGGGACACCTTACGAGCAGTACTTC.

This chain links TRBV10-3 with TRBJ2-7, with a possible D match to TRBD1 (6 bases). The germline V gene has CDR1 ENHRY and CDR2 SYGVKD. This CDR3 comprises 14 residues. V was pared by 3 bases and J by 0 bases, with 9 bases between. The CDR3 DNA sequence: TGTGCCATCAGTGAACAGGGTCTCTCCTACGAGCAGTACTTC. Translation: CAISEQGLSYEQYF.

The gene calls are TRBV9 and TRBJ2-7; D is unresolved. Germline V gives CDR1 SGDLS, CDR2 YYNGEE. Between the trimmed V and J ends, which lost 4 bases and 3 bases, there was a span of 14 bases. This CDR3 is built from 14 residues. The CDR3 region has the DNA TGTGCCAGCAGCTCCTCGATAGGAAACTACGAGCAGTACTTC. Its protein is CASSSSIGNYEQYF.

V usage is TRBV7-9 and J usage is TRBJ2-3, with 13 bases that match TRBD2. The CDR3 spans 15 residues. The ends lost 10 bases at V and 6 bases at J; junction bases unmatched: 10. Germline assignment: CDR1 SEHNR and CDR2 FQNEAQ (reference sequence). The CDR3 DNA is TGTGCCACCTCTGGGACTAGCGGGACCTGGGATACGCAGTATTTT. It is translated as CATSGTSGTWDTQYF.

This clone was picked up a small number of times. The chain recombines TRBV29-1 with TRBJ1-2, with a possible D match to TRBD1 (5 bases). Deletions cut 2 bases from V and 0 bases from J, with 13 bases between. The CDR3 contains 15 residues. The V gene's germline CDR1 is SQVTM and CDR2 ANQGSEA. The CDR3 reads CSVEFRQIPNYGYTF. Written as DNA, the CDR3 is TGCAGCGTTGAATTCCGACAGATACCTAACTATGGCTACACCTTC.

V gene TRBV6-5 combines with J gene TRBJ2-2; possibly TRBD2 for D (5 bases). Per the germline V gene, CDR1 is MNHEY and CDR2 is SVGAGI. The CDR3 contains 15 residues. Trimming shortened V by 6 bases and J by 5 bases, and 16 bases separated the two germline ends. The DNA for the CDR3 is TGTGCCAGCAGCCCCCCGGGAATTGGGACCGGGGAGCTGTTTTTT. As protein: CASSPPGIGTGELFF.